The source of this T cell receptor (beta chain) is a study of PD-1 blockade in classical Hodgkin lymphoma. The time point: cycle 4 day 1 (C4D1), after 6 weeks of nivolumab. Relapse after autologous stem cell transplantation occurred in every patient, and brentuximab vedotin exposure varied. Produced via immunoSEQ multiplex PCR; TCRdb's table is partial and in-frame only. The repertoire holds roughly 64,000 clones, with around nine tenths as singletons. Germline V lookup: CDR1 MNHEY, CDR2 SMNVEV (reference sequence). This CDR3 is 15 amino acids long. Losses at the gene ends were 3 bases for V and 7 bases for J; bases not matched to a gene: 6.

Here the sequenced sample was peripheral blood mononuclear cells (PBMCs), taken before the fourth cycle of nivolumab. The chain recombines TRBV27 with TRBJ2-2; 9 nucleotides match TRBD2. The source is a human donor with classical Hodgkin lymphoma. The CDR3 is CASSFELAGGGELFF. The CDR3, as DNA: TGTGCCAGCAGTTTTGAACTAGCGGGTGGCGGGGAGCTGTTTTTT.